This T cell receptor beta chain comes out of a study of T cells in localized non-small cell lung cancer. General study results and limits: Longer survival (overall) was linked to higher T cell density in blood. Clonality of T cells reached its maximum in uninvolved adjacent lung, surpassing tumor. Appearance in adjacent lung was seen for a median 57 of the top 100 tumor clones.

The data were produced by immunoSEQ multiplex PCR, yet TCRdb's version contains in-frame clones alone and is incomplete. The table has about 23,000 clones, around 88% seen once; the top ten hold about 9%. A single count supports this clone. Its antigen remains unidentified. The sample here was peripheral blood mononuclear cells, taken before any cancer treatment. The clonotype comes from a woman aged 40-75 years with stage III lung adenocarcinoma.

CDR3 sequence reads: CAISESTTTNEKLFF. The CDR3 nucleotides read TGTGCCATCAGTGAGTCGACAACAACTAATGAAAAACTGTTTTTT. The chain links TRBV10-3 to TRBJ1-4; D remains unclear. The V gene's germline CDR1 is ENHRY and CDR2 SYGVKD. V was shortened by 0 bases and J by 0 bases, with 5 bases between the two germline ends. CDR3 size: 15 residues.